These 31 T cell receptor beta chains share one sample of origin, sequenced in a study of blood T cell repertoires in COVID-19. Assay: immunoSEQ multiplex PCR; the TCRdb copy retains only in-frame clones and omits some. This table has approximately 300,000 clones, approximately 85% appearing once. Sequences were obtained from peripheral blood. The source of these receptors is a woman in her fifties or sixties with acute or convalescent COVID-19.

CDR3 sequence: CATSGAGPPTQYF. The CDR3 DNA reads as TGTGCGACTAGTGGTGCAGGACCTCCGACCCAGTACTTC. The V gene is TRBV12-3 or TRBV12-4, the J gene TRBJ2-5, with D perhaps TRBD2 (6 bases). CDR3 size: 13 residues.

The chain couples TRBV29-1 to TRBJ2-1, with 10 bases lining up with TRBD1. V shed 6 bases, J shed 7 bases, and the junction held 0 bases outside the gene matches. Per the germline V gene, CDR1 is SQVTM and CDR2 is ANQGSEA. CDR3 length: 11 amino acids. This CDR3 reads CSVGQGNEQFF. Here the CDR3 DNA reads TGCAGCGTGGGACAGGGGAATGAGCAGTTCTTC.

J is TRBJ1-4 and V is TRBV28, with 9 bases fitting TRBD1. Looked up from germline, CDR1 is MDHEN and CDR2 is SYDVKM. Trimming took 7 bases from V and 8 from J; bases not matched to a gene: 5. This CDR3 spans 13 amino acids. CDR3 region: CASTGTGWEKLFF. In nucleotides, the CDR3 is TGTGCCAGCACCGGGACAGGGTGGGAAAAACTGTTTTTT.

The V call is TRBV24-1, the J call TRBJ1-2; TRBD1 matches 7 bases. The V segment lost 4 bases and the J segment 7 bases; nucleotides outside the gene matches: 14. The CDR3 loop spans 16 amino acids. The germline gives CDR1 KGHDR, CDR2 SFDVKD. CDR3 nucleotide sequence: TGTGCCACCAGTGACCCTTACTCGACAGGGATGGGTGGCTACACCTTC. It yields the protein CATSDPYSTGMGGYTF.

V and J are TRBV4-3 and TRBJ2-5; D is perhaps TRBD2 (5 bases). Germline loops: CDR1 LGHNA, CDR2 YSLEER. Trimming cost V 4 bases and J 5 bases, with 17 bases left between them. This CDR3 is 15 amino acids long. CDR3 residues: CASSPGFGSGETQYF. The CDR3 nucleotides read TGCGCCAGCAGCCCGGGATTTGGGTCGGGGGAGACCCAGTACTTC.

The chain carries TRBV15 and TRBJ2-1; the match to TRBD1 covers 7 bases. After removal of 3 bases from V and 6 bases from J, the junction contained 5 bases not matched to a gene. The CDR3 extends over 14 amino acids. Germline loops: CDR1 LNHNV, CDR2 YYDKDF (reference sequence). CDR3 in amino acids: CATSRTGSGNEQFF. CDR3 nucleotides: TGTGCCACCAGCAGGACAGGGTCGGGCAATGAGCAGTTCTTC.

The table lists this clone with a few counts. The rearrangement uses TRBV5-1 and TRBJ1-2, with D perhaps matching TRBD1 (6 bases). This CDR3 has 15 amino acids. Trimming shortened V by 1 base and J by 2 bases, and 12 bases separated the two germline ends. Per the germline V gene, CDR1 is SGHRS and CDR2 is YFSETQ. The CDR3 coding sequence is TGCGCCAGCAGCTTGACAGGGTCGGAGAACTATGGCTACACCTTC. This codes for CASSLTGSENYGYTF.

The chain combines TRBV27 with TRBJ2-1, with D unclear. CDR1 is MNHEY, CDR2 SMNVEV, per germline (reference sequence). The length of the CDR3 is 13 residues. The V end lost 2 bases, the J end lost 8 bases, and 10 bases lay between the germline ends. CDR3 DNA: TGTGCCAGCAGTTTAGGCCCGTGGCATGAGCAGTTCTTC. Its translation is CASSLGPWHEQFF.

V gene TRBV15 combines with J gene TRBJ2-1, with TRBD2 matching 13 bases. Germline V lookup: CDR1 LNHNV, CDR2 YYDKDF (reference sequence). Trimming cost V 5 bases and J 6 bases; bases outside gene matches: 4. The CDR3 contains 15 residues. The DNA for the CDR3 is TGTGCCACCAGCGGGAGGACTAGCGGGAGCAATGAGCAGTTCTTC. Encoded protein: CATSGRTSGSNEQFF.

This clone was found once. The chain employs TRBV28 and TRBJ1-5; 10 bases agree with TRBD1. CDR1 MDHEN and CDR2 SYDVKM come from the germline V gene. The CDR3 covers 15 residues. V shed 3 bases and J 6 bases; nucleotides not matched to a gene: 5. The CDR3 sequence: CASSFATGGLQPQHF. CDR3 sequence (DNA): TGTGCCAGCAGTTTCGCGACAGGGGGCCTTCAGCCCCAGCATTTT.

The rearrangement links TRBV5-6 to TRBJ1-2; 7 bases are shared with TRBD1. The CDR3 totals 16 residues. J lost 0 bases, V lost 4 bases, and 9 bases had no gene match. The V gene's germline CDR1 is SGHDT and CDR2 YYEEEE. The CDR3 DNA follows: TGTGCCAGCAGCCGGGACAGATCCCCCTCTAACTATGGCTACACCTTC. Its translation is CASSRDRSPSNYGYTF.

The chain has TRBV7-9 and TRBJ1-4; D is perhaps TRBD1 (6 bases). The V gene's germline CDR1 is SEHNR and CDR2 FQNEAQ (reference sequence). This CDR3 spans 16 amino acids. Trimming removed 2 bases at V and 1 base at J, with 11 bases between. CDR3 sequence (DNA): TGTGCCAGCAGCTTAATGGGGGCGGGAACTAATGAAAAACTGTTTTTT. This sequence encodes CASSLMGAGTNEKLFF.

This chain joins TRBV7-9 and TRBJ1-5; TRBD1 agrees at 10 bases. CDR1 and CDR2 from the germline V gene are SEHNR and FQNEAQ (reference sequence). This CDR3 is built from 13 residues. V lost 7 bases and J lost 7; bases outside the gene matches: 4. The CDR3 sequence is CASTGTGDQPQHF. CDR3 bases: TGTGCCAGCACCGGGACAGGGGACCAGCCCCAGCATTTT.

This clone was counted at least ten times. This chain connects TRBV12-3 or TRBV12-4 to TRBJ1-5, with no clear D. Trimming removed 3 bases from V and 7 bases from J, with 10 bases in between. This CDR3 contains 13 residues. Written as DNA, the CDR3 is TGTGCCAGCAGTTTCGGGGAAGGGCAGCCCCAGCATTTT. Its protein product is CASSFGEGQPQHF.

This chain uses TRBV30 with TRBJ2-5, with 8 nucleotides matching TRBD2. The V segment lost 5 bases and the J segment 1 base; nucleotides outside the gene matches: 9. CDR3 length: 15 amino acids. The V gene's germline CDR1 is GTSNPN and CDR2 SVGIG (reference sequence). The CDR3 coding sequence is TGTGCCTGGGGGGGGGCTAGCGGGTTCCAAGAGACCCAGTACTTC. This codes for CAWGGASGFQETQYF.

CDR3 coding DNA: TGTGCCAGCAGTTCTAGTTTCGACGAGCAGTACTTC. It specifies CASSSSFDEQYF. The chain recombines TRBV28 with TRBJ2-7; D not certain. The CDR3 is made up of 12 amino acids. Trimming stripped 4 bases from V and 5 bases from J, with 9 bases between. The V gene's germline CDR1 is MDHEN and CDR2 SYDVKM.

The J gene is TRBJ1-5, the V gene TRBV15; D remains ambiguous. The V and J ends lost 1 base and 1 base respectively, with 8 bases between them. This CDR3 is 15 amino acids long. The germline CDR1 and CDR2 sequences are LNHNV and YYDKDF (reference sequence). In DNA, the CDR3 is TGTGCCACCAGCAGAGCGGGGATAAGCAATCAGCCCCAGCATTTT. Its translation is CATSRAGISNQPQHF.

The CDR3 DNA reads as TGTGCCAGCAGCCTGGAGGGAGGAACCATTAATGAAAAACTGTTTTTT. This codes for CASSLEGGTINEKLFF. J is TRBJ1-4 and V is TRBV13; D call uncertain. V lost 5 bases, J lost 4 bases, and 17 bases lay in between. The germline CDR1 and CDR2 sequences are PRHDT and FYEKMQ (reference sequence). This CDR3 is built from 16 residues.

The rearrangement uses TRBV20-1 and TRBJ2-7, with 7 bases fitting TRBD2. Germline-derived CDR1 and CDR2 are DFQATT and SNEGSKA (reference sequence). This CDR3 is 14 amino acids long. V was pared by 3 bases and J by 5 bases, with 10 bases of the junction left unmatched. The CDR3, as DNA: TGCAGTGCTAGTGGGGAGGGGAAGAAAAACGAGCAGTACTTC. It translates to CSASGEGKKNEQYF.

The chain employs TRBV6-6 and TRBJ1-5; D not resolved. Germline V CDR1 and CDR2: MNHNY, SVGAGI (reference sequence). This CDR3 is built from 15 residues. V dropped 0 bases and J dropped 5 bases, with 11 bases sitting between them. Written as DNA, the CDR3 is TGTGCCAGCAGTTACTCGAGGAGGTCCTATCAGCCCCAGCATTTT. It specifies CASSYSRRSYQPQHF.

J is TRBJ1-2 and V is TRBV7-2, with D tentatively TRBD1 (6 bases). This CDR3 is built from 14 residues. Germline CDR1 SGHTA, CDR2 FQGNSA. Trimming pared 1 base from V and 3 bases from J, leaving 9 bases between. CDR3 region: CASSLGTADYGYTF. As DNA, the CDR3 is TGTGCCAGCAGCTTAGGGACAGCAGACTATGGCTACACCTTC.

The V and J genes are TRBV3-1 (or the pseudogene TRBV3-2) and TRBJ2-7; possibly TRBD2 for D (5 bases). CDR3 length: 16 residues. In germline, CDR1 is LGHDT, CDR2 YNNKEL (reference sequence). V shed 4 bases and J shed 2 bases, with 18 bases lying between them. The CDR3 bases are TGTGCCAGCAGCCGGTCCCATAACAGCGGTACCTACGAGCAGTACTTC. It codes for CASSRSHNSGTYEQYF.

The rearrangement uses TRBV7-8 and TRBJ2-1; 7 bases match TRBD2. Trimming at V came to 1 base and at J to 9 bases, leaving 6 bases not matched to a gene. This CDR3 spans 14 amino acids. The germline V gene has CDR1 SGHVS and CDR2 FQNEAQ. This CDR3 is CASSLVGAGIEQFF. In DNA form, the CDR3 reads TGTGCCAGCAGCTTAGTGGGAGCGGGAATTGAGCAGTTCTTC.

The genes are TRBV11-2 and TRBJ2-7; D might be TRBD1 (6 bases). Trimming took off 5 bases at V and 6 bases at J, with 17 bases between the two ends. The CDR3 length is 14 residues. Looked up from germline, CDR1 is SGHAT and CDR2 is FQNNGV. CDR3 region: CASSPILQGREQYF. The CDR3 DNA follows: TGTGCCAGCAGCCCGATTCTACAGGGACGCGAGCAGTACTTC.

The V call is TRBV3-1 (or the pseudogene TRBV3-2), the J call TRBJ2-7; 8 bases are a match to TRBD1. The germline V gene has CDR1 LGHDT and CDR2 YNNKEL (reference sequence). The CDR3 spans 15 residues. Trimming at V came to 4 bases and at J to 6 bases, leaving 11 bases not matched to a gene. The CDR3 loop reads CASSRIQGEGSEQYF. CDR3 bases: TGTGCCAGCAGCCGGATACAGGGGGAAGGGAGCGAGCAGTACTTC.

The chain couples TRBV6-5 to TRBJ2-7; a possible D gene is TRBD2 (6 bases). Trimming removed 8 bases from V and 1 base from J, with 15 bases in between. This CDR3 spans 14 amino acids. Germline V lookup: CDR1 MNHEY, CDR2 SVGAGI. CDR3 in amino acids: CASAREPQSYEQYF. CDR3 nucleotides: TGTGCCAGCGCACGGGAGCCACAGTCCTACGAGCAGTACTTC.

This clone has only one observation. This sequence joins TRBV29-1 and TRBJ1-2; no clear D gene. The CDR3 spans 13 residues. V was clipped by 4 bases and J by 5 bases, with 14 bases between them. Germline lookup yields CDR1 SQVTM and CDR2 ANQGSEA. CDR3 nucleotides: TGCAGCGTTGTTGGCAGAGCCGGGTATGGCTACACCTTC. It specifies CSVVGRAGYGYTF.

The V call is TRBV28, the J call TRBJ1-2; D ambiguous. This CDR3 spans 12 amino acids. The V end lost 5 bases, the J end lost 8 bases, and 12 bases lay between the germline ends. Germline CDR1 reads MDHEN; CDR2 reads SYDVKM. In DNA form, the CDR3 reads TGTGCCAGCAGTCTAGTAACCCGGGGCTACACCTTC. This sequence encodes CASSLVTRGYTF.

This chain joins TRBV18 and TRBJ2-7; D possibly corresponds to TRBD2 (6 bases). The germline gives CDR1 KGHSH, CDR2 LQKENI. The CDR3 totals 16 residues. V gave up 0 bases and J gave up 3 bases, with 15 bases separating them. The CDR3 sequence: CASSPPRDGSNYEQYF. The DNA of the CDR3 is TGTGCCAGCTCACCACCGAGGGACGGGAGCAACTACGAGCAGTACTTC.

V usage is TRBV20-1 and J usage is TRBJ2-1, with TRBD1 matching over 9 bases. Germline assignment: CDR1 DFQATT and CDR2 SNEGSKA (reference sequence). CDR3 length equals 10 residues. V lost 2 bases to trimming and J lost 14 bases; unmatched junction nucleotides: 1. DNA of the CDR3: TGCAGTGCTAGAAGGGACAGGGAGTTCTTC. This gives the protein CSARRDREFF.

This clone has only a few counts. The chain employs TRBV5-8 and TRBJ1-2; a weak D match, TRBD1 (6 bases). The V gene's germline CDR1 is SGHTS and CDR2 YDEGEE. This CDR3 region has 15 residues. V was shortened by 3 bases and J by 3 bases, with 15 bases between the two germline ends. The CDR3 here is CASSSNPGAYYGYTF. The CDR3 DNA is TGTGCCAGCAGCTCGAACCCAGGGGCTTACTATGGCTACACCTTC.